These 8 T cell receptor beta chains originate from one sample sequenced in a study of beta chain features in type 1 diabetes. Every bit of the isolated RNA underwent reverse transcription, so sequencing read expressed TCRB transcripts. TCRdb's table, derived via immunoSEQ multiplex PCR, lists solely in-frame clones and lacks some. The table has about 930,000 clones, 15% to 20% seen once; the top ten hold about 0.02%. Sequencing was performed on naive CD4+ T cells from blood. The receptor set was obtained from a woman younger than 35 in good health.

This clone has more than one count but fewer than ten. The rearrangement links TRBV15 to TRBJ2-7; 9 bases map to TRBD1. The CDR3 runs 15 residues. V lost 8 bases and J lost 4; bases outside the gene matches: 12. Germline CDR1 and CDR2: LNHNV and YYDKDF (reference sequence). The CDR3: CATSPKGTGIYEQYF. The CDR3 nucleotides read TGTGCCACCTCTCCTAAGGGGACAGGGATTTACGAGCAGTACTTC.

This chain uses TRBV10-3 with TRBJ1-1, with D perhaps matching TRBD1 (6 bases). The CDR3 is 14 amino acids. V gave up 5 bases and J gave up 2 bases, with 12 bases separating them. Germline loops: CDR1 ENHRY, CDR2 SYGVKD. The CDR3 DNA is TGTGCCATCAGTAAACAGGGAATCAACACTGAAGCTTTCTTT. Protein product: CAISKQGINTEAFF.

In its sample, this clone was seen a few times. This rearrangement joins TRBV5-1 to TRBJ2-1; 12 bases are a match to TRBD2. The CDR3 has 20 amino acids. Germline V gene lookup returns CDR1 SGHRS and CDR2 YFSETQ. J was trimmed by 0 bases and V by 4 bases; bases with no gene match: 14. DNA for the CDR3: TGCGCCAGCAGCGTGGGCCCGGGACTAGCGGGCTTTAGCTCCTACAATGAGCAGTTCTTC. Translation gives CASSVGPGLAGFSSYNEQFF.

Concerning this clone itself: Other DNA sequences in this sample translate to the same CDR3. The chain employs TRBV7-2 and TRBJ2-5; TRBD2 matches 11 bases. The germline V gene encodes CDR1 SGHTA and CDR2 FQGNSA. V shed 3 bases, J shed 1 base, and the junction held 4 bases outside the gene matches. The CDR3 has 16 amino acids. CDR3 coding DNA: TGTGCCAGCAGCTTGGGTGGGACTAGCGGCCAAGAGACCCAGTACTTC. It translates to CASSLGGTSGQETQYF.

V gene TRBV6-5 combines with J gene TRBJ2-3; the match to TRBD2 covers 8 bases. Losses at the gene ends were 8 bases for V and 3 bases for J; bases not matched to a gene: 10. This CDR3 comprises 15 residues. Germline CDR1 is MNHEY and CDR2 is SVGAGI. The CDR3 loop reads CASGVASGSTDTQYF. The DNA for the CDR3 is TGTGCCAGCGGAGTGGCGAGCGGGAGTACAGATACGCAGTATTTT.

The chain is built from TRBV7-2 and TRBJ2-1; D not resolved. The CDR3 is 15 residues long. Germline V lookup: CDR1 SGHTA, CDR2 FQGNSA. V lost 5 bases, J lost 0 bases, and 11 bases lay in between. CDR3 nucleotides: TGTGCCAGCAGCCGCCAGACACTCTCCTACAATGAGCAGTTCTTC. This gives the protein CASSRQTLSYNEQFF.

This clone was counted between two and nine times. The J gene is TRBJ1-1, the V gene TRBV4-2; D is unclear. Germline V gives CDR1 LGHNA, CDR2 YNFKEQ. This CDR3 is built from 15 residues. The germline V and J ends were trimmed by 2 bases and 6 bases, with 16 bases remaining between them. The CDR3 sequence: CASSQQLEFLSEAFF. The CDR3 DNA reads TGTGCCAGCAGCCAACAATTAGAGTTTCTGTCTGAAGCTTTCTTT.

This clone was seen only a few times. The chain links TRBV28 to TRBJ1-4; 7 nucleotides agree with TRBD1. The V and J ends lost 6 bases and 8 bases, in that order; junction bases with no gene match: 15. Germline CDR1 is MDHEN and CDR2 is SYDVKM. CDR3 length equals 16 residues. Here the CDR3 reads CASRRTGWNLGEKLFF. DNA of the CDR3: TGTGCCAGCAGGCGGACAGGTTGGAATCTGGGCGAAAAACTGTTTTTT.